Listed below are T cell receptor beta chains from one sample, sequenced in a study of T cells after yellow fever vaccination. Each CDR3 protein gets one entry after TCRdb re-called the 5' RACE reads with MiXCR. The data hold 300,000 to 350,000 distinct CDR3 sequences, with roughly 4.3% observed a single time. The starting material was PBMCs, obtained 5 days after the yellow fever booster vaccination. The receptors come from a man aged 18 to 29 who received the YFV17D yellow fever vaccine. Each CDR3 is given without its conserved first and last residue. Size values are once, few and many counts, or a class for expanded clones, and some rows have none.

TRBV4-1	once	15	ASSQGRAGVQRSEQF
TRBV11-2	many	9	ASSWADTQY
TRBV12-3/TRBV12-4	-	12	ASSFLAGANVLT
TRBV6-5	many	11	ASFQSENTEAF
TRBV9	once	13	ASCVAVGANYGYT
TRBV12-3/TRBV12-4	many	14	ASSFLTSGLRNEQF
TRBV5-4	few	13	ASSPRQGGKYGYT
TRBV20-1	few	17	SARGTKGAQGTREGELF
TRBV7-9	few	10	ASSRGFQPQH
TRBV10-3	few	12	AIRRQGGAGELF
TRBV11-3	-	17	ASSLFTQPSGGLQETQY
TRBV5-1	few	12	ASSLPGAGDTQY
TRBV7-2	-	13	ASSFRAALNQPQH
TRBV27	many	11	ASSPHNSYEQY
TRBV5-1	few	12	ASSFRQSEGELF
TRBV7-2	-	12	ASSFAGEGSPLQ
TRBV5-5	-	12	ASSSWGAWDIQY
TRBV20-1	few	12	SVPVGTVNYGYT
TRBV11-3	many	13	ASSLGGGWNTEAF
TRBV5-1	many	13	ASSMVVGMNTEAF
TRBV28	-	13	ASTTSGANTGELF
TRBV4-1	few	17	ASSQDGGVLKLANYGYT
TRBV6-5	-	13	ASSSPAGSPDTQY
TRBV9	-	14	ASSVGTGSRQETQY
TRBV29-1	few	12	SAVAGTSTDTQY
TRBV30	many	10	AWSVMGVEQF
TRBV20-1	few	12	SAGGGQGYYGYT
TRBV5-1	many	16	ASSLELGTGGMNTEAF
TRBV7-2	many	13	ASSMKTAANYGYT
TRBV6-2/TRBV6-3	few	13	ASTKTRNLNNEQF
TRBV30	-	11	AWSTRTRGGYT
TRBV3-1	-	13	ASSQETIHQETQY
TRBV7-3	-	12	ASSPGTAEYGYT
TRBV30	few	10	AWSQQNYGYT
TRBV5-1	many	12	ASSLEAGSTEAF
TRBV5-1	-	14	ASSLDVAGGYNEQF
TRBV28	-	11	ASTGANTGELF
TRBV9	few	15	ASSARDWFSGANVLT
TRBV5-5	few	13	ASSHSGTGGETQY
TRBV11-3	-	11	ASSRGFGTEAF